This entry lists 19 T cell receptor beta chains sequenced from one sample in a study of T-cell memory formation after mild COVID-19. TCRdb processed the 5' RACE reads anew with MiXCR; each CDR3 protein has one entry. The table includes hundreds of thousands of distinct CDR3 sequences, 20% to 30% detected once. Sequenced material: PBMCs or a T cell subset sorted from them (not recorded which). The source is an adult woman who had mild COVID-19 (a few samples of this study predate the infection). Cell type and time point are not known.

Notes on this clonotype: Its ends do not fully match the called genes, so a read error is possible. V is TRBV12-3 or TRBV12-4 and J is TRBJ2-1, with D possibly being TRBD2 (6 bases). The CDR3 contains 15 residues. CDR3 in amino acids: CASSLVWQGGELKLF. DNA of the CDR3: TGTGCCAGCAGTTTAGTCTGGCAGGGAGGCGAATTAAAACTCTTC.

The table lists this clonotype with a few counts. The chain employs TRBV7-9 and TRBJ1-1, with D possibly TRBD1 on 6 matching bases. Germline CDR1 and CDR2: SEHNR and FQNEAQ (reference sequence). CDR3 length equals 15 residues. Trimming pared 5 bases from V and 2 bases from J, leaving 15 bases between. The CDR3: CASSLPDSLNTEAFF. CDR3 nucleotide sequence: TGTGCCAGCAGCCTACCGGACAGCCTAAACACTGAAGCTTTCTTT.

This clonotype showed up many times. CDR3 residues: CASSLQTGGESYEQYF. The CDR3 coding sequence is TGCGCCAGCAGCCTCCAGACAGGGGGCGAGTCCTACGAGCAGTACTTC. V gene TRBV5-1 combines with J gene TRBJ2-7; 10 nucleotides agree with TRBD1. V was pared by 4 bases and J by 1 base, with 8 bases of the junction left unmatched. In germline, CDR1 is SGHRS, CDR2 YFSETQ. The CDR3 extends over 16 amino acids.

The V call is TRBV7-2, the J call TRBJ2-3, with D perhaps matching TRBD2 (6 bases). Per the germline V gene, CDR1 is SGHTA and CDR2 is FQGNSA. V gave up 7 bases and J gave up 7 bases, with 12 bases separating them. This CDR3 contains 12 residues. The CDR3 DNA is TGTGCCAGCACCTTCGCGGGGTATACGCAGTATTTT. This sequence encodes CASTFAGYTQYF.

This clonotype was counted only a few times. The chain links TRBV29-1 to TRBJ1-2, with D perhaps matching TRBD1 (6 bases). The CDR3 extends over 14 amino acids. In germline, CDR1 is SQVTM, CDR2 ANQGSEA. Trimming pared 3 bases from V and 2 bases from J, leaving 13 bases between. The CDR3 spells CSVDRGGTNYGYTF. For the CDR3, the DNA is TGCAGCGTTGATAGGGGGGGCACGAACTATGGCTACACCTTC.

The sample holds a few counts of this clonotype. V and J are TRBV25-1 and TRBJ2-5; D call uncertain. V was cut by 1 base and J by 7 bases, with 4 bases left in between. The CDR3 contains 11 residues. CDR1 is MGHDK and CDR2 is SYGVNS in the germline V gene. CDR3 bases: TGTGCCAGCAGTGAATTGGGGACCCAGTACTTC. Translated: CASSELGTQYF.

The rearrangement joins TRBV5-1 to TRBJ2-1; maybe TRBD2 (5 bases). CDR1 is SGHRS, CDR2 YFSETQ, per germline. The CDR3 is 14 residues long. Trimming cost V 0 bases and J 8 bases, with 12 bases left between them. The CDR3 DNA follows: TGCGCCAGCAGCTTGGATGAGGGAGTGGATGAGCAGTTCTTC. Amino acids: CASSLDEGVDEQFF.

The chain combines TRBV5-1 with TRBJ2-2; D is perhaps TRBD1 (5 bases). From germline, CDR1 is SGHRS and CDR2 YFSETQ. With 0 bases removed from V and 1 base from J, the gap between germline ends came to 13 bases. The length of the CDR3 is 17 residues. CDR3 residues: CASSLAYRTLNTGELFF. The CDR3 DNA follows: TGCGCCAGCAGCTTGGCATACAGGACACTGAACACCGGGGAGCTGTTTTTT. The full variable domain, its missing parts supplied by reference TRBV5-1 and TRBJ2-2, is KAGVTQTPRYLIKTRGQQVTLSCSPISGHRSVSWYQQTPGQGLQFLFEYFSETQRNKGNFPGRFSGRQFSNSRSEMNVSTLELGDSALYLCASSLAYRTLNTGELFFGEGSRLTVL.

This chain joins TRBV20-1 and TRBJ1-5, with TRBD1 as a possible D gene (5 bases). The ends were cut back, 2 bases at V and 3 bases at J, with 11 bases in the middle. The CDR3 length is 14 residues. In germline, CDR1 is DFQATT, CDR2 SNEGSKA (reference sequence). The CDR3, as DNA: TGCAGTGCTAGAAACCAGGGCTTCAATCAGCCCCAGCATTTT. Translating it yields CSARNQGFNQPQHF.

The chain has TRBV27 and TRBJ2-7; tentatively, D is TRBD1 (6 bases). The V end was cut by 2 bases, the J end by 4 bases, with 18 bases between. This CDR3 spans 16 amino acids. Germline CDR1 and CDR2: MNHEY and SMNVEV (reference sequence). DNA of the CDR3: TGTGCCAGCAGTTTAGTTGTAACAGGGCCGACTTACGAGCAGTACTTC. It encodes CASSLVVTGPTYEQYF.

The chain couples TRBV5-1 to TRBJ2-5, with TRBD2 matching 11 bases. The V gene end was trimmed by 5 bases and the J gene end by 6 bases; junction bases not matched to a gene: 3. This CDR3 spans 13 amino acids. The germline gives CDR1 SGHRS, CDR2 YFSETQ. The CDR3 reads CASRTSGVQTQYF. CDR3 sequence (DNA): TGCGCCAGCAGGACTAGCGGGGTGCAGACCCAGTACTTC.

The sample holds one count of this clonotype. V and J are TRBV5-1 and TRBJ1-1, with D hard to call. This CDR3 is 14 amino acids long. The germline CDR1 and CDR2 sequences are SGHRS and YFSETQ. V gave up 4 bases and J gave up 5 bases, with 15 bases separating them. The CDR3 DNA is TGCGCCAGCAGCCGCTTAATCATGGGGACTGAAGCTTTCTTT. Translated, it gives CASSRLIMGTEAFF.

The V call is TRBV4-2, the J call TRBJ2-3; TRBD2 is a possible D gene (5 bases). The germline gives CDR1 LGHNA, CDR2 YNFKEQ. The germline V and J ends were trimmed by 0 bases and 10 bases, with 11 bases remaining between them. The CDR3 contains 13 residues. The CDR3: CASSQEASHAQYF. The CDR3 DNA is TGTGCCAGCAGCCAAGAGGCTAGCCATGCGCAGTATTTT.

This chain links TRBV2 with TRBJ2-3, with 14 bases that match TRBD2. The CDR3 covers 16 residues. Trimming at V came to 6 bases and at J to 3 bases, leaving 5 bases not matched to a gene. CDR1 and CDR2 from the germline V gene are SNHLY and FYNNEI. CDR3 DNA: TGTGCCAGCAGGGGGACTAGCGGGGGACGGACAGATACGCAGTATTTT. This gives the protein CASRGTSGGRTDTQYF.

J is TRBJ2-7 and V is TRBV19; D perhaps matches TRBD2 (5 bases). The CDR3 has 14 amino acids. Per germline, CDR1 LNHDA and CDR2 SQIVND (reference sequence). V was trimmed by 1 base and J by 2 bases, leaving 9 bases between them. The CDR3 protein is CASSIAAGPYEQYF. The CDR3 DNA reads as TGTGCCAGTAGTATAGCTGCGGGTCCCTACGAGCAGTACTTC.

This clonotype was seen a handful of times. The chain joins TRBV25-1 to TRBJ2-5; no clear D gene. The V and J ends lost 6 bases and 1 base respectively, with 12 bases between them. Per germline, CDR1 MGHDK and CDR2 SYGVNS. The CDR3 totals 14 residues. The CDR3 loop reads CASSGPRTQETQYF. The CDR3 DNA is TGTGCCAGCAGCGGGCCGAGGACCCAAGAGACCCAGTACTTC. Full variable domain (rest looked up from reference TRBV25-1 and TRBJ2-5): EADIYQTPRYLVIGTGKKITLECSQTMGHDKMYWYQQDPGMELHLIHYSYGVNSTEKGDLSSESTVSRIRTEHFPLTLESARPSHTSQYLCASSGPRTQETQYFGPGTRLLVL.

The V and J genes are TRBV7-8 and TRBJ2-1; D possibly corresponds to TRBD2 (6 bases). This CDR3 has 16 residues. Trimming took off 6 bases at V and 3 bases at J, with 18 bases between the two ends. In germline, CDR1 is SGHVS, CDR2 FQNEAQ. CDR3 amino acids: CASSPERVSVYNEQFF. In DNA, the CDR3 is TGTGCCAGCAGTCCAGAGCGGGTGAGTGTCTACAATGAGCAGTTCTTC.

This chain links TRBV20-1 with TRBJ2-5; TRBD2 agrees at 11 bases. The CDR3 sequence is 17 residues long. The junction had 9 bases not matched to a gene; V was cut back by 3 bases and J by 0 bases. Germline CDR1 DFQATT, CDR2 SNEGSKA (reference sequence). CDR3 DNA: TGCAGTGCTAGGTCGGAACTAGCGGGGGATTACCAAGAGACCCAGTACTTC. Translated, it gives CSARSELAGDYQETQYF.

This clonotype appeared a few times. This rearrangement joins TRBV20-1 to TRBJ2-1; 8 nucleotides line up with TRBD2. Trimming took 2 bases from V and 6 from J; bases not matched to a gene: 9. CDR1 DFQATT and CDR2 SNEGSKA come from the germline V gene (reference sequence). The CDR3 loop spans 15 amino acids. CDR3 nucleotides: TGCAGTGCTAGACCTGCGGGACTAGTAGCCAATGAGCAGTTCTTC. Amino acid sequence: CSARPAGLVANEQFF.